This is a list of T cell receptor beta chains from one sample in a study of T cells in Graves' hyperthyroidism and ophthalmopathy. Each CDR3 protein is one row after TCRdb ran MiXCR on the multiplex PCR reads. The sample includes about 350,000 distinct CDR3 sequences, roughly 13% of them seen just once. Sequenced: blood. These receptors were collected from a young woman with Graves' hyperthyroidism. CDR3s include the opening cysteine and the closing phenylalanine or tryptophan. The D gene is left open where the match is weak. The size entry is marked missing in some rows and otherwise reads once, few, many or a size class.

v_gene	j_gene	abundance	d_gene	CDR3aa	CDR3nt
TRBV7-2	TRBJ2-2	-	TRBD1	CASSSHFRGQGVRSTGELFF	TGTGCCAGCAGCTCTCACTTTAGGGGGCAGGGTGTAAGGAGCACCGGGGAGCTGTTTTTT
TRBV5-4	TRBJ2-4	few	TRBD1	CASSQDRVKNIQYF	TGTGCCAGCAGCCAGGACAGGGTCAAAAACATTCAGTACTTC
TRBV3-1	TRBJ2-2	-	TRBD1	CASSLSGTGGAGELFF	TGTGCCAGCAGCCTTTCCGGGACAGGGGGGGCCGGGGAGCTGTTTTTT
TRBV6-2/TRBV6-3	TRBJ2-1	many	-	CASSTLSGSQRNEQFF	TGTGCCAGCAGTACCCTAAGCGGATCTCAAAGGAATGAGCAGTTCTTC
TRBV2	TRBJ1-6	many	-	CASSGGGVESPLHF	TGTGCCAGCAGTGGGGGCGGGGTTGAATCACCCCTCCACTTT
TRBV5-1	TRBJ2-1	-	TRBD1	CASSTQTGGNEQFF	TGCGCCAGCAGCACCCAGACAGGGGGGAATGAGCAGTTCTTC
TRBV20-1	TRBJ2-7	few	TRBD2	CSASLAGASLKQYF	TGCAGTGCTAGCCTAGCGGGGGCCTCTCTCAAGCAGTACTTC
TRBV18	TRBJ1-5	few	-	CASSPHKDQPQHF	TGTGCCAGCTCACCACACAAGGATCAGCCCCAGCATTTT
TRBV2	TRBJ2-7	many	TRBD2	CASSGDAAGENEQYF	TGTGCCAGCAGTGGTGATGCAGCGGGAGAAAACGAGCAGTACTTC
TRBV7-8	TRBJ2-3	many	-	CASSLASTSTDTQYF	TGTGCCAGCAGCTTAGCTAGCACTAGCACAGATACGCAGTATTTT
TRBV28	TRBJ1-6	-	-	CAILPGQGNSPLHF	TGTGCCATACTTCCGGGACAAGGGAATTCACCCCTCCACTTT
TRBV28	TRBJ2-2	many	TRBD2	CASSLTSGIALNTGELFF	TGTGCCAGCAGTTTAACTAGCGGGATAGCACTTAACACCGGGGAGCTGTTTTTT
TRBV11-2	TRBJ2-3	-	-	CASSLRPGQLPDTQYF	TGTGCCAGCAGCTTAAGACCCGGACAGCTACCAGATACGCAGTATTTT
TRBV9	TRBJ2-7	many	TRBD2	CASSVAAGDMYEQYF	TGTGCCAGCAGCGTAGCAGCGGGAGATATGTACGAGCAGTACTTC
TRBV5-1	TRBJ2-7	many	-	CASSFQGSSLYEQYF	TGCGCCAGCAGCTTCCAGGGCTCCTCCCTTTACGAGCAGTACTTC
TRBV15	TRBJ2-7	-	TRBD2	CATSDMAGENPSYEQYF	TGTGCCACCAGCGATATGGCGGGAGAGAACCCCTCCTACGAGCAGTACTTC
TRBV19	TRBJ2-5	few	-	CASSTPGTVEAQYF	TGTGCCAGTAGTACCCCGGGGACTGTAGAGGCCCAGTACTTC
TRBV7-2	TRBJ1-5	-	TRBD1	CASSLAAGGLNQPQHF	TGTGCCAGCAGCTTAGCGGCAGGGGGCCTCAATCAGCCCCAGCATTTT
TRBV7-2	TRBJ1-3	many	TRBD1	CASSLDRGRNTIYF	TGTGCCAGCAGCCTAGACAGGGGTCGGAACACCATATATTTT
TRBV28	TRBJ2-7	many	TRBD1	CASSSSGTGGGEQYF	TGTGCCAGCAGCTCATCCGGGACAGGGGGTGGCGAGCAGTACTTC
TRBV28	TRBJ2-4	many	-	CASSAVGVNIQYF	TGTGCCAGCAGTGCGGTGGGGGTGAACATTCAGTACTTC
TRBV12-3/TRBV12-4	TRBJ2-5	many	TRBD1	CASSSGQGRETQYF	TGTGCCAGCAGTTCAGGACAGGGCCGGGAGACCCAGTACTTC
TRBV6-1	TRBJ1-6	many	-	CASTVFGTENSPLHF	TGTGCCAGCACCGTTTTCGGGACCGAGAATTCACCCCTCCACTTT
TRBV27	TRBJ2-3	-	-	CATQSERLRTDTQYF	TGTGCCACCCAGTCCGAGAGACTCCGCACAGATACGCAGTATTTT
TRBV5-1	TRBJ2-1	-	-	CASSLREENYNEQFF	TGCGCCAGCAGCTTGCGTGAGGAGAACTACAATGAGCAGTTCTTC
TRBV10-2	TRBJ2-7	many	TRBD1	CASSDSGGNREQYF	TGCGCCAGCAGTGATTCAGGGGGCAACCGCGAGCAGTACTTC
TRBV2	TRBJ2-1	many	TRBD1	CASSSRDRAYNEQFF	TGTGCCAGCAGTAGCCGGGACAGGGCCTACAATGAGCAGTTCTTC
TRBV28	TRBJ2-7	many	TRBD1	CASSLRGRPYEQYF	TGTGCCAGCAGTTTAAGGGGGCGGCCCTACGAGCAGTACTTC
TRBV9	TRBJ1-1	many	-	CASSVGSRGGGTEAFF	TGTGCCAGCAGCGTAGGTTCCAGGGGAGGAGGCACTGAAGCTTTCTTT
TRBV5-6	TRBJ1-1	-	-	CASSLVAATEAFF	TGTGCCAGCAGCTTGGTGGCAGCTACTGAAGCTTTCTTT
TRBV6-1	TRBJ2-3	many	TRBD2	CASSELAGADTQYF	TGTGCCAGCAGTGAACTAGCGGGAGCAGATACGCAGTATTTT
TRBV20-1	TRBJ2-5	-	TRBD1	CSASPDRGFRETQYF	TGCAGTGCTAGTCCGGACAGGGGCTTTAGAGAGACCCAGTACTTC
TRBV28	TRBJ2-7	many	-	CARKALPYEQYF	TGTGCCAGAAAGGCACTTCCCTACGAGCAGTACTTC
TRBV18	TRBJ1-2	many	-	CASSPGIRDNYGYTF	TGTGCCAGCTCACCAGGGATTCGGGACAACTATGGCTACACCTTC
TRBV30	TRBJ1-2	-	TRBD1	CACTPLGTANYGYTF	TGTGCCTGCACACCCCTCGGGACAGCCAACTATGGCTACACCTTC
TRBV12-3/TRBV12-4	TRBJ1-1	many	-	CASSLSWVNTEAFF	TGTGCCAGCAGTTTATCGTGGGTAAACACTGAAGCTTTCTTT
TRBV18	TRBJ1-3	few	TRBD1	CASSPPTGGLGNTIYF	TGTGCCAGCTCACCACCGACAGGGGGACTTGGAAACACCATATATTTT
TRBV15	TRBJ1-1	-	TRBD1	CATSDLRDRGPEAFF	TGTGCCACCAGCGACCTCCGGGACAGGGGGCCTGAAGCTTTCTTT
TRBV5-1	TRBJ2-1	-	-	CASSLASGVAAGRQFF	TGCGCCAGCAGCTTGGCCTCGGGGGTCGCGGCGGGAAGGCAGTTCTTC
TRBV28	TRBJ1-1	many	-	CASSLYRTEAFF	TGTGCCAGCAGTTTATATCGGACTGAAGCTTTCTTT
TRBV29-1	TRBJ2-7	few	TRBD1	CSVETGSYEQYF	TGCAGCGTAGAGACAGGGTCCTACGAGCAGTACTTC
TRBV5-6	TRBJ2-1	many	TRBD2	CASSFVSGRALPEQFF	TGTGCCAGCAGTTTTGTTAGCGGGAGGGCCCTCCCCGAGCAGTTCTTC
TRBV24-1	TRBJ2-4	-	TRBD1	CATSDSLTGLQYF	TGTGCCACCAGTGATTCACTGACAGGGCTTCAGTACTTC
TRBV13	TRBJ1-1	many	-	CASREFFRPRGRGGAEAFF	TGTGCCAGCAGAGAGTTTTTTCGTCCCAGGGGAAGGGGTGGCGCTGAAGCTTTCTTT
TRBV20-1	TRBJ1-6	-	-	CSASPRRPSPLHF	TGCAGTGCTAGTCCCCGGAGGCCTTCACCCCTCCACTTT
TRBV7-2	TRBJ1-1	-	-	CASSSRAGMNTEAFF	TGTGCCAGCAGCTCACGGGCGGGGATGAACACTGAAGCTTTCTTT
TRBV28	TRBJ1-1	many	-	CASSFSDRNTEAFF	TGTGCCAGCAGTTTTTCCGACAGAAACACTGAAGCTTTCTTT
TRBV3-1	TRBJ1-1	many	-	CASSRTSGDTEAFF	TGTGCCAGCAGCCGGACATCCGGGGACACTGAAGCTTTCTTT
TRBV5-4	TRBJ1-2	-	-	CASSLWSGYGYTF	TGTGCCAGCAGCTTGTGGTCAGGCTATGGCTACACCTTC
TRBV29-1	TRBJ2-5	many	TRBD2	CSAGTSSETQYF	TGCAGCGCCGGGACTAGCTCAGAGACCCAGTACTTC
TRBV29-1	TRBJ2-7	many	-	CSVPPKYRRYEQYF	TGCAGCGTTCCCCCCAAGTACAGGAGATACGAGCAGTACTTC
TRBV3-1	TRBJ1-5	-	TRBD1	CASSPQGQGSNQPQHF	TGTGCCAGCAGCCCTCAGGGACAGGGTAGCAATCAGCCCCAGCATTTT
TRBV3-1	TRBJ1-3	few	-	CASSLTITAGNTIYF	TGTGCCAGCAGCCTAACAATCACAGCCGGAAACACCATATATTTT
TRBV11-2	TRBJ2-7	many	-	CASSLEVEEQYF	TGTGCCAGCAGCTTAGAGGTGGAAGAGCAGTACTTC
TRBV28	TRBJ1-5	many	-	CASSLFRGDSPQHF	TGTGCCAGCAGTTTGTTCAGGGGTGACTCGCCCCAGCATTTT